A single sample is the source of the 30 T cell receptor beta chains below, sequenced in a study of Graves' ophthalmopathy and Graves' hyperthyroidism. Amplification of the TCR beta CDR3 regions used RNA transcripts (as template). The workflow started with a first-round RT-PCR run with HTBI primers and then moved on to a second-round multiplex PCR. MiXCR, run by TCRdb on the multiplex PCR reads, gives a single entry per CDR3 protein. This sample has more than 300,000 distinct CDR3 sequences, with over 15% found just once. The source material was peripheral blood. Receptors were obtained from a woman in her late teens or twenties with stable Graves' hyperthyroidism.

This clonotype was counted ten times or more. V and J are TRBV10-3 and TRBJ2-6; D possibly corresponds to TRBD1 (6 bases). The CDR3 loop spans 16 amino acids. The germline V gene encodes CDR1 ENHRY and CDR2 SYGVKD. Trimming shortened V by 8 bases and J by 2 bases, and 16 bases separated the two germline ends. The CDR3: CAIHGAGDAGANVLTF. In nucleotides, the CDR3 is TGTGCCATCCATGGCGCAGGGGACGCTGGGGCCAACGTCCTGACTTTC.

This clonotype was seen ten or more times. The chain employs TRBV6-1 and TRBJ1-5, with D unresolved. Germline CDR1 reads MNHNS; CDR2 reads SASEGT. Trimming stripped 9 bases from V and 5 bases from J, with 14 bases between. The CDR3 has 13 residues. CDR3 protein: CASSPKSYQPQHF. DNA of the CDR3: TGTGCCAGTTCCCCTAAATCTTATCAGCCCCAGCATTTT.

This clonotype was seen at least ten times. This sequence joins TRBV19 and TRBJ1-1; D not certain. Trimming left V 4 bases short and J 8 bases short, with 14 bases between. Germline assignment: CDR1 LNHDA and CDR2 SQIVND (reference sequence). The CDR3 is made up of 13 amino acids. The CDR3 DNA follows: TGTGCCAGTAGTAGGGGTTGGGCTGGAGAAGCTTTCTTT. It is translated as CASSRGWAGEAFF.

There are many counts of this clonotype. The rearrangement uses TRBV7-8 and TRBJ2-7, with D possibly being TRBD2 (5 bases). Germline V lookup: CDR1 SGHVS, CDR2 FQNEAQ. The CDR3 length is 18 residues. The ends were cut back, 5 bases at V and 0 bases at J, with 23 bases in the middle. The DNA of the CDR3 is TGTGCCAGCAGCCCCAGAACCGGCAGCGGTGGAAGCTCCTACGAGCAGTACTTC. Translation: CASSPRTGSGGSSYEQYF.

This clonotype came up a few times. This chain uses TRBV13 with TRBJ2-7; 7 bases line up with TRBD2. Trimming at V came to 4 bases and at J to 2 bases, leaving 5 bases not matched to a gene. The CDR3 spans 14 residues. Germline CDR1 is PRHDT and CDR2 is FYEKMQ (reference sequence). The CDR3 region is CASSWGGVPYEQYF. The CDR3 nucleotides are TGTGCCAGCAGCTGGGGGGGGGTCCCCTACGAGCAGTACTTC.

V and J are TRBV7-2 and TRBJ1-1, with D uncertain. Germline CDR1 SGHTA, CDR2 FQGNSA. The CDR3 is made up of 15 amino acids. V was clipped by 5 bases and J by 5 bases, with 18 bases between them. In DNA form, the CDR3 reads TGTGCCAGCAGCCCACCATTCCCGAAGGTTACTGAAGCTTTCTTT. Translating gives CASSPPFPKVTEAFF.

This clonotype was seen repeatedly, ten times or more. This chain uses TRBV6-5 with TRBJ1-2; TRBD1 matches at 8 bases. Per germline, CDR1 MNHEY and CDR2 SVGAGI. After removal of 2 bases from V and 3 bases from J, the junction contained 2 bases not matched to a gene. The CDR3 is made up of 14 amino acids. As DNA, the CDR3 is TGTGCCAGCAGTTACCAGGGGGCCGACTATGGCTACACCTTC. It yields the protein CASSYQGADYGYTF.

This clonotype was seen repeatedly, ten times or more. V gene TRBV12-3 or TRBV12-4 combines with J gene TRBJ2-5, with D possibly TRBD2 on 6 matching bases. CDR3 length: 16 amino acids. Trimming took 5 bases from V and 10 from J, leaving 26 bases between them. The DNA of the CDR3 is TGTGCCAGCAGTGGTCGTAGCCGGCTTGTCGGGGGTGGCCAGTACTTC. Its translation is CASSGRSRLVGGGQYF.

This clonotype was counted many times. This sequence joins TRBV11-2 and TRBJ2-7; 8 bases fit TRBD2. The germline V gene encodes CDR1 SGHAT and CDR2 FQNNGV. With 0 bases clipped from V and 3 bases from J, the junction kept 10 bases outside the gene matches. CDR3 length equals 17 residues. CDR3 coding DNA: TGTGCCAGCAGCTTAGAAAAGAGCGGGGGACTATACTACGAGCAGTACTTC. It encodes CASSLEKSGGLYYEQYF.

This clonotype was recorded many times. The rearrangement uses TRBV25-1 and TRBJ2-5; weak D call: TRBD2 (6 bases). This CDR3 spans 14 amino acids. Germline V lookup: CDR1 MGHDK, CDR2 SYGVNS. V dropped 7 bases and J dropped 6 bases, with 18 bases sitting between them. CDR3 bases: TGTGCCAGCACCGGGAGTGAGCGGAGGAAGACCCAGTACTTC. It encodes CASTGSERRKTQYF.

In its sample, this clonotype was seen many times. The chain recombines TRBV24-1 with TRBJ1-2; D is uncertain. V lost 7 bases and J 3 bases, leaving 8 bases between the germline ends. The CDR3 is 12 residues long. Germline assignment: CDR1 KGHDR and CDR2 SFDVKD. Written as DNA, the CDR3 is TGTGCCACCAGGGACGGATACTATGGCTACACCTTC. Residues: CATRDGYYGYTF.

Only a few counts were recorded for this clonotype. The chain couples TRBV19 to TRBJ2-2; 11 positions match TRBD1. In germline, CDR1 is LNHDA, CDR2 SQIVND (reference sequence). This CDR3 is built from 15 residues. The J segment lost 7 bases and the V segment lost 5 bases, leaving 6 bases of the junction unmatched. Written as DNA, the CDR3 is TGTGCCAGTAGTCCCCGGACAGGGGGCGGCGGGGAGCTGTTTTTT. This encodes CASSPRTGGGGELFF.

The V and J genes are TRBV2 and TRBJ2-5; 7 bases match TRBD1. Germline V gene lookup returns CDR1 SNHLY and CDR2 FYNNEI. CDR3 length equals 13 residues. The junction had 2 bases not matched to a gene; V was cut back by 4 bases and J by 3 bases. The CDR3 here is CASSAQGKETQYF. The CDR3 DNA reads TGTGCCAGCAGTGCACAGGGGAAAGAGACCCAGTACTTC.

This clonotype showed up just a few times. This could be a read error, since a much larger clone is one nucleotide away. The chain carries TRBV15 and TRBJ2-5; D is perhaps TRBD2 (6 bases). The ends were cut back, 3 bases at V and 0 bases at J, with 14 bases in the middle. From germline, CDR1 is LNHNV and CDR2 YYDKDF (reference sequence). The CDR3 loop spans 16 amino acids. CDR3 in DNA: TGTGCCACCAGCAGGGGGACTGGCGGGTACCAAGAGACCCAGTACTTC. The encoded protein is CATSRGTGGYQETQYF.

Only a few counts were recorded for this clonotype. This may be a read error, as it is one base from a much larger clone. The rearrangement joins TRBV20-1 to TRBJ1-2; 9 bases are shared with TRBD1. Germline-derived CDR1 and CDR2 are DFQATT and SNEGSKA (reference sequence). This CDR3 contains 13 residues. Unmatched junction bases numbered 8, after V lost 2 bases and J lost 10 bases. Here the CDR3 DNA reads TGCAGTGCTAGAAGCGACAGGGGGGTCGACTACACCTTC. It codes for CSARSDRGVDYTF.

This clonotype was counted at least ten times. V gene TRBV12-3 or TRBV12-4 combines with J gene TRBJ1-1; D is possibly TRBD1 (6 bases). The CDR3 length is 15 residues. The germline V and J ends were trimmed by 2 bases and 1 base, with 11 bases remaining between them. The CDR3 spells CASSLLGTWNTEAFF. The CDR3 DNA is TGTGCCAGCAGTTTATTAGGGACATGGAACACTGAAGCTTTCTTT.

This clonotype was recorded at least ten times. The chain has TRBV28 and TRBJ1-6; D might be TRBD1 (5 bases). The germline gives CDR1 MDHEN, CDR2 SYDVKM. V lost 1 base and J 8 bases, leaving 12 bases between the germline ends. The CDR3 is 15 amino acids. As DNA, the CDR3 is TGTGCCAGCAGTTTATCAAGTGGAGGGGATTCACCCCTCCACTTT. Translation gives CASSLSSGGDSPLHF.

In regard to this clonotype: Germline is not matched at one junction end, which may reflect a read error. The V and J genes are TRBV11-2 and TRBJ1-6; 7 bases agree with TRBD1. The germline V gene encodes CDR1 SGHAT and CDR2 FQNNGV. The CDR3 totals 15 residues. This CDR3 reads CASSFTGTVDSHLHF. The CDR3 DNA follows: TGTGCCAGCAGCTTTACCGGGACAGTAGATTCACACCTCCACTTT.

The chain combines TRBV6-1 with TRBJ1-2; TRBD1 matches 9 bases. The CDR3 covers 13 residues. With V trimmed by 3 bases and J by 6 bases, 2 bases remained unmatched. Germline-derived CDR1 and CDR2 are MNHNS and SASEGT. The CDR3: CASSEDRGHGYTF. The DNA for the CDR3 is TGTGCCAGCAGTGAGGACAGGGGCCATGGCTACACCTTC.

At least ten counts were recorded for this clonotype. The V and J genes are TRBV12-3 or TRBV12-4 and TRBJ1-2; no firm D call. V dropped 1 base and J dropped 6 bases, with 6 bases sitting between them. The CDR3 is 12 amino acids. The CDR3 protein is CASSLEWDGYTF. Here the CDR3 DNA reads TGTGCCAGCAGTTTAGAGTGGGATGGCTACACCTTC.

This clonotype has ten or more counts. V and J are TRBV4-1 and TRBJ1-2; TRBD1 matches at 7 bases. V lost 0 bases to trimming and J lost 3 bases; unmatched junction nucleotides: 13. The CDR3 covers 18 residues. Per the germline V gene, CDR1 is MGHRA and CDR2 is YSYEKL. The CDR3 sequence is CASSQDLPLDGTDYGYTF. The CDR3 DNA reads as TGCGCCAGCAGCCAAGATCTCCCCCTGGACGGGACAGACTATGGCTACACCTTC.

Of note for this clonotype: Germline is not matched at one junction end, which may reflect a read error. The chain employs TRBV11-2 and TRBJ1-5; the D is unclear. The CDR3 totals 13 residues. The germline gives CDR1 SGHAT, CDR2 FQNNGV. CDR3 coding DNA: TGTGCCAGCAGCTTAGAGGGAAATCAGCCCCATCATTTT. It yields the protein CASSLEGNQPHHF.

At least ten counts were recorded for this clonotype. One base away lies a much larger clone, so this may be a sequencing read error. The rearrangement links TRBV6-1 to TRBJ1-5; possible D gene TRBD1, 5 bases. Germline values: CDR1 MNHNS, CDR2 SASEGT. The CDR3 is 17 amino acids. V dropped 5 bases and J dropped 0 bases, with 17 bases sitting between them. CDR3 protein: CASSPGAVLSSNQPQHF. CDR3 in DNA: TGTGCCAGCAGTCCCGGGGCAGTACTTTCTAGCAATCAGCCCCAGCATTTT.

This clonotype was counted at least ten times. The chain couples TRBV11-1 to TRBJ2-2; D might be TRBD1 (6 bases). Germline CDR1 and CDR2: SGHAT and FQDESV (reference sequence). The CDR3 covers 16 residues. Trimming left V 1 base short and J 0 bases short, with 9 bases between. The CDR3 loop reads CASSLGQVANTGELFF. The CDR3 DNA reads TGTGCCAGCAGCTTAGGACAGGTCGCGAACACCGGGGAGCTGTTTTTT.

The genes are TRBV4-2 and TRBJ1-2, with 8 bases identical to TRBD1. With V trimmed by 6 bases and J by 3 bases, 15 bases remained unmatched. In germline, CDR1 is LGHNA, CDR2 YNFKEQ. The CDR3 runs to 17 residues. This chain's CDR3 is CASSPSAKAGGDYGYTF. In DNA, the CDR3 is TGTGCCAGCAGTCCTTCCGCCAAGGCAGGGGGCGACTATGGCTACACCTTC.

Many counts were recorded for this clonotype. The genes are TRBV19 and TRBJ1-5; 7 bases match TRBD1. The CDR3 is 16 residues long. Per germline, CDR1 LNHDA and CDR2 SQIVND (reference sequence). Germline trimming cut 7 bases from V and 1 base from J; bases unmatched to any gene: 10. The CDR3 sequence is CASTHRPGGSNQPQHF. CDR3 in DNA: TGTGCCAGTACCCATCGGCCAGGGGGGAGCAATCAGCCCCAGCATTTT.

The sample holds many counts of this clonotype. CDR3 loop: CSVVPGIETQYF. The CDR3 DNA is TGCAGCGTTGTACCAGGGATAGAGACCCAGTACTTC. The genes are TRBV29-1 and TRBJ2-5, with a tentative D call TRBD1 (5 bases). Germline loops: CDR1 SQVTM, CDR2 ANQGSEA. The CDR3 contains 12 residues. V was cut by 4 bases and J by 4 bases, with 10 bases left in between.

This clonotype was detected ten times or more. The rearrangement uses TRBV27 and TRBJ1-4, with unresolved D. Germline V gene sequence: CDR1 MNHEY, CDR2 SMNVEV (reference sequence). Trimming took 0 bases from V and 7 from J, leaving 9 bases between them. The length of the CDR3 is 14 residues. CDR3: CASSLSKGGEKLFF. The CDR3 nucleotides are TGTGCCAGCAGTTTATCGAAAGGCGGTGAAAAACTGTTTTTT.

This chain links TRBV6-2 or TRBV6-3 with TRBJ2-7, with D hard to call. The CDR3 runs to 14 residues. Trimming shortened V by 5 bases and J by 0 bases, and 11 bases separated the two germline ends. CDR1 is MNHEY, CDR2 SVGEGT, per germline. This CDR3 is CASSHGRSSYEQYF. CDR3 nucleotide sequence: TGTGCCAGCAGTCATGGACGGTCCTCCTACGAGCAGTACTTC.

The sample holds many counts of this clonotype. The chain joins TRBV4-1 to TRBJ1-2; unclear D gene. This CDR3 is built from 15 residues. Germline V gives CDR1 MGHRA, CDR2 YSYEKL. V was pared by 0 bases and J by 2 bases, with 10 bases between. The CDR3 region is CASSQEPGRNYGYTF. The CDR3 nucleotides read TGCGCCAGCAGCCAAGAACCCGGTCGGAACTATGGCTACACCTTC.